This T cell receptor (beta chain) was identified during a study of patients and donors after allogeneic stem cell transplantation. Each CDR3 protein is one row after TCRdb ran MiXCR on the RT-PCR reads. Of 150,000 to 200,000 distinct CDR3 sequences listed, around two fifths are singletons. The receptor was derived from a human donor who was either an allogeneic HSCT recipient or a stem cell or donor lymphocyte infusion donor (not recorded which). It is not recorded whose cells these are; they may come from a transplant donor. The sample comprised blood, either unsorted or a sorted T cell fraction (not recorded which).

The CDR3 sequence: CASSRDRDSPYEQYF. The DNA of the CDR3 is TGCGCCAGCAGCCGCGACCGGGACAGCCCCTACGAGCAGTACTTC. This chain connects TRBV5-1 to TRBJ2-7; 7 nucleotides line up with TRBD1. The germline gives CDR1 SGHRS, CDR2 YFSETQ. The V gene end was trimmed by 4 bases and the J gene end by 2 bases; junction bases not matched to a gene: 9. This CDR3 has 15 residues.